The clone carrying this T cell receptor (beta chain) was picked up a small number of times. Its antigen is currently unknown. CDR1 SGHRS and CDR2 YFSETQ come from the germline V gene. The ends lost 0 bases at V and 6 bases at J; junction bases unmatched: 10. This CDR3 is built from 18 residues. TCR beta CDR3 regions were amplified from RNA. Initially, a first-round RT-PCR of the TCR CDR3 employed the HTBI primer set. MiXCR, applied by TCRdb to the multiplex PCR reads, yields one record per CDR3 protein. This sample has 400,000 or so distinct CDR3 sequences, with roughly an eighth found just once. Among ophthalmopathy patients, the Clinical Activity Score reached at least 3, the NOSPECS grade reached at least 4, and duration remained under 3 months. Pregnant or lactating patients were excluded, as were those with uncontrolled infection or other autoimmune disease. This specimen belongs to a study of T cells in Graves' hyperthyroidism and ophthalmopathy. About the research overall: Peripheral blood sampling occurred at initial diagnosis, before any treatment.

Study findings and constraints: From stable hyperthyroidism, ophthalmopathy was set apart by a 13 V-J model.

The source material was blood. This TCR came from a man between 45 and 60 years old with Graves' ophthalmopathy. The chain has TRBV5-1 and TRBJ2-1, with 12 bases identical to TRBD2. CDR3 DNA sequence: TGCGCCAGCAGCTTGGATCTAGCGGGAGGGGGGGTCGGCAATGAGCAGTTCTTC. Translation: CASSLDLAGGGVGNEQFF.